This T cell receptor (beta chain) originates from a study of blood T cells in healthy people across ages. In regard to this clonotype: A much larger clone lies one base from this, so it may be a read error.

A second PCR of roughly 7 to 11 cycles used a sample-barcoded 5' primer and a J-beta primer mix. TCRdb re-called the 5' RACE reads through MiXCR, storing one row per CDR3 protein. This sample carries 650,000 to 800,000 distinct CDR3 sequences, 40% to 65% of them seen once, and the ten largest clones take approximately 13%. The material sequenced was blood. The origin of this receptor is a woman of 80 years or more in good health.

CDR3 sequence: CASSQVMGDTQYF. CDR3 DNA sequence: TGTGCCAGCAGCCAAGTGATGGGAGATACGCAGTATTTT. This sequence joins TRBV14 and TRBJ2-3, with D uncertain. The V end lost 1 base, the J end lost 5 bases, and 7 bases lay between the germline ends. The CDR3 is 13 amino acids. In germline, CDR1 is SGHDN, CDR2 FVKESK.